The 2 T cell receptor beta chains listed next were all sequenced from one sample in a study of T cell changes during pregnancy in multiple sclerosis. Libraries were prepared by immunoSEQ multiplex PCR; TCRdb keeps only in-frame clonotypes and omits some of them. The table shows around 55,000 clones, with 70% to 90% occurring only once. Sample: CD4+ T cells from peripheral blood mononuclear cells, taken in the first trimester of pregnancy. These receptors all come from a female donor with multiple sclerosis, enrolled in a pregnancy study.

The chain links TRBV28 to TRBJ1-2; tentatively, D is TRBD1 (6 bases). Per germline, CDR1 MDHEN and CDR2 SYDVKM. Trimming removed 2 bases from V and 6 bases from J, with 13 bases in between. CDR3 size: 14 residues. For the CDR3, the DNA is TGTGCCAGCAGTTTACGCCCCGGGACAAATGGCTACACCTTC. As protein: CASSLRPGTNGYTF.

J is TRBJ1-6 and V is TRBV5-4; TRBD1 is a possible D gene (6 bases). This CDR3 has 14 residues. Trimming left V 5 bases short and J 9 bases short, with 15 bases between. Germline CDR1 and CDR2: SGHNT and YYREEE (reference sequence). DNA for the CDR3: TGTGCCAGCAGACTCCAGGGGAGTGGTTCACCCCTCCACTTT. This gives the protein CASRLQGSGSPLHF.